The 7 T cell receptor beta chains presented below share a single source sample, sequenced in a study of T cell responses to AZD1222 COVID-19 vaccine. Data came from immunoSEQ multiplex PCR; TCRdb stores just in-frame clones and leaves some out. Altogether tens of thousands of clones are present, approximately 91% being singletons, with the ten largest covering about a tenth. Source: peripheral blood, taken on day 0 of AZD1222 vaccination. Source of these receptors: an adult in good health.

This chain links TRBV4-1 with TRBJ2-2, with TRBD1 matching 12 bases. Germline V gene lookup returns CDR1 MGHRA and CDR2 YSYEKL. CDR3 length: 16 residues. Trimming took 4 bases from V and 3 from J; bases not matched to a gene: 3. In DNA, the CDR3 is TGCGCCAGCAGCCCGGGACAGGGGGCGGACACCGGGGAGCTGTTTTTT. Translated, it gives CASSPGQGADTGELFF.

The chain uses TRBV5-1 and TRBJ2-1, with a weak D call TRBD2 (7 bases). The CDR3 contains 15 residues. Germline loops: CDR1 SGHRS, CDR2 YFSETQ. V was shortened by 5 bases and J by 1 base, with 13 bases between the two germline ends. CDR3 region: CASSLQGGSYNEQFF. The CDR3 coding sequence is TGCGCCAGCAGTTTACAGGGAGGGTCCTACAATGAGCAGTTCTTC.

V usage is TRBV27 and J usage is TRBJ2-7; D not resolved. Germline-derived CDR1 and CDR2 are MNHEY and SMNVEV (reference sequence). The CDR3 is made up of 14 amino acids. Trimming shortened V by 6 bases and J by 0 bases, and 12 bases separated the two germline ends. The CDR3 spells CASSPYDTSYEQYF. CDR3 coding DNA: TGTGCCAGCAGCCCGTACGACACCTCCTACGAGCAGTACTTC.

This clone was seen just once. The chain's CDR3 is CASSSLDRTNYGYTF. CDR3 DNA: TGTGCCAGCAGCTCCCTGGACAGGACCAACTATGGCTACACCTTC. The chain recombines TRBV9 with TRBJ1-2; 7 positions agree with TRBD1. The J segment lost 2 bases and the V segment lost 4 bases, leaving 8 bases of the junction unmatched. Germline CDR1 reads SGDLS; CDR2 reads YYNGEE. This CDR3 spans 15 amino acids.

The V gene is TRBV12-5, the J gene TRBJ2-1, with 8 bases lining up with TRBD1. This CDR3 has 15 amino acids. Losses at the gene ends were 6 bases for V and 6 bases for J; bases not matched to a gene: 10. Germline V gene sequence: CDR1 LGHNT, CDR2 FRNRAP. This CDR3 reads CASGGQAFGGNEQFF. The CDR3 region has the DNA TGTGCTAGTGGGGGACAGGCATTTGGTGGCAATGAGCAGTTCTTC.

This chain uses TRBV18 with TRBJ1-5; perhaps TRBD1 as D (5 bases). Germline CDR1 is KGHSH and CDR2 is LQKENI. Trimming left V 0 bases short and J 6 bases short, with 18 bases between. This CDR3 contains 17 residues. CDR3 sequence: CASSPPGGSGRTQPQHF. The CDR3, as DNA: TGTGCCAGCTCACCACCTGGAGGGTCAGGGCGGACTCAGCCCCAGCATTTT.

This clone was observed a few times. The sample has other DNA sequences that encode this CDR3 too. This sequence joins TRBV2 and TRBJ2-3; D is undetermined. CDR1 SNHLY and CDR2 FYNNEI come from the germline V gene. This CDR3 has 12 amino acids. V shed 4 bases and J shed 2 bases, with 4 bases lying between them. For the CDR3, the DNA is TGTGCCAGCAGTGTTGCCACAGATACGCAGTATTTT. Translation: CASSVATDTQYF.